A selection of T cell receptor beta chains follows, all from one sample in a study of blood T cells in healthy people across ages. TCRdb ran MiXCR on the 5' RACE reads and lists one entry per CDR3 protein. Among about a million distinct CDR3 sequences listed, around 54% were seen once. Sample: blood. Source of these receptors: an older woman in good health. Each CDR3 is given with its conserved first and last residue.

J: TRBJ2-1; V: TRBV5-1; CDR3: CASSLSTTYNEQFF
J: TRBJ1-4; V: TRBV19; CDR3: CASSRGNEKLFF
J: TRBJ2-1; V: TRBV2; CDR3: CASRIGVGAPYNEQFF
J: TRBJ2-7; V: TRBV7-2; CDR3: CASSYQGASHEQYF
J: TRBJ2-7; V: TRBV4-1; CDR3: CASSHAFASYEQYF
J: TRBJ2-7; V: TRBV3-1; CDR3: CASSQEGGTLMYF
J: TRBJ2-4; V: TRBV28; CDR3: CASSFEGRSSKNIQYF
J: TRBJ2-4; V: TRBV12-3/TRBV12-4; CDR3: CASSFGGAKNIQYF
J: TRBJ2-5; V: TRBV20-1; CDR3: CSARRGEVLETQYF
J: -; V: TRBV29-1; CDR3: CSVEVADRPSYEQYF
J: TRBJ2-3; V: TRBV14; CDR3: CASSQGQPWASGRSADTQYF
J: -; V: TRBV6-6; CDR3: CASTHPASGTYNEQYF
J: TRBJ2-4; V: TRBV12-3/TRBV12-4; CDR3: CASSSRERGTKNIQYF
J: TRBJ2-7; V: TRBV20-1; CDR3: CSADPTGGGYEQYF
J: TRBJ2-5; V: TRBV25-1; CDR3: CASSSQGAGAETQYF
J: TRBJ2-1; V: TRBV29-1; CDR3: CSARVHGDYNEQFF
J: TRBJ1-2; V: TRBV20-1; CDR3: CSAQDSDLYGYTF
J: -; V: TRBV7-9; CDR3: CASSVTGNEQYF
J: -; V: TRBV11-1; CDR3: CASSLARLVGETQYF
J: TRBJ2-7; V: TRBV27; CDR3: CASRSSSRRYEQYF
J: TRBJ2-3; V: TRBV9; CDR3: CASSVADGRNTDTQYF
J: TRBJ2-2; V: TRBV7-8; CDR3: CASSLLAGTDTGELFF
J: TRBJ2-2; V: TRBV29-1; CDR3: CSSGGGGNTGELFF
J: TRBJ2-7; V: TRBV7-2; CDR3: CASSLVGGPQYEQYF
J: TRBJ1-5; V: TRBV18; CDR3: CASSQGLNQPQHF
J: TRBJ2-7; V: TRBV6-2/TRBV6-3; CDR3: CASTASGRRSYEQYF
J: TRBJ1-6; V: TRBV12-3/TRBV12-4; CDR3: CASSLWGPSSYNSPLHF
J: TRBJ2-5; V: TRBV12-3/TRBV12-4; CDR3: CASSPGTTSETQYF
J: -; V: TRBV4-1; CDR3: CASSQYGKLGETQYF
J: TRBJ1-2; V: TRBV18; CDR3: CASSRGMRSYGYTF
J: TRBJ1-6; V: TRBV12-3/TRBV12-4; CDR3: CASKLGGENSPLHF
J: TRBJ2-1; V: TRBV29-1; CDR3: CSVAPDAYNEQFF
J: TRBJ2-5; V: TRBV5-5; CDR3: CASNTEETQYF
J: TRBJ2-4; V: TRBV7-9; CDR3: CASSSPQVAKNIQYF
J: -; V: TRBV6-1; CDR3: CASSEAGTGITYEQYF
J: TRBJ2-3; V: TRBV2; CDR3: CASSERVSSGSADTQYF
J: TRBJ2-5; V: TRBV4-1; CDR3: CASSQILAGGLNEQYF
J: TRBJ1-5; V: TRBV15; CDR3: CATSRGGLSNQPQHF
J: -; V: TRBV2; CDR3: CASSRDRVGYEQYF
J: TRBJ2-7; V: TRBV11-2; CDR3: CASSLQGGLTYGQYF
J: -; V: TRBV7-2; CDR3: CASSLSLQGARGETQYF
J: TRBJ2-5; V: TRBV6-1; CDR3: CASSEYWTSSPQETQYF
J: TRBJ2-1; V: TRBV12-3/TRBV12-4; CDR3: CASSLTATSGSYNEQFF
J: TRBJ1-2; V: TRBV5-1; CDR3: CASSRESSGTITF
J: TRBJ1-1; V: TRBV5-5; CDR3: CASSSAGDTEAFF
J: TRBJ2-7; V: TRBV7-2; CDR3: CASSIGTSGTYEQYF
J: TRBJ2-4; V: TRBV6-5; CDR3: CASGGANLYIQYF
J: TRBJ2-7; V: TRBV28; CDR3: CASNAAPRSYEQYF
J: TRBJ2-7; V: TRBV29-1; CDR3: CSVGKTGSNEQYF
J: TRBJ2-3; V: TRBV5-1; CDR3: CASGRTPSTDTQYF
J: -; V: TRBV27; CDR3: CASSLYLGLAGVNEQYF
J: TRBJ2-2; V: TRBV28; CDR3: CASSLLPGPPGELFF
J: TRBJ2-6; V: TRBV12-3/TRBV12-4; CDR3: CASNLLPGQGVSGANVLTF
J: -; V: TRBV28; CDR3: CASTHGASGQYEQYF
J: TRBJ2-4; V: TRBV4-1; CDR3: CASSQDRLAGTKNIQYF
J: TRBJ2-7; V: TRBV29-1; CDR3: CSVGADSFTYEQYF
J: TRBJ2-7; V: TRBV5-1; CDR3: CASHRDDSVYEQYF
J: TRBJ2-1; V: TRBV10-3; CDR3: CAISEVAGHPEQFF
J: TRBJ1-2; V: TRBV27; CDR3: CASSRLVEDGYTF